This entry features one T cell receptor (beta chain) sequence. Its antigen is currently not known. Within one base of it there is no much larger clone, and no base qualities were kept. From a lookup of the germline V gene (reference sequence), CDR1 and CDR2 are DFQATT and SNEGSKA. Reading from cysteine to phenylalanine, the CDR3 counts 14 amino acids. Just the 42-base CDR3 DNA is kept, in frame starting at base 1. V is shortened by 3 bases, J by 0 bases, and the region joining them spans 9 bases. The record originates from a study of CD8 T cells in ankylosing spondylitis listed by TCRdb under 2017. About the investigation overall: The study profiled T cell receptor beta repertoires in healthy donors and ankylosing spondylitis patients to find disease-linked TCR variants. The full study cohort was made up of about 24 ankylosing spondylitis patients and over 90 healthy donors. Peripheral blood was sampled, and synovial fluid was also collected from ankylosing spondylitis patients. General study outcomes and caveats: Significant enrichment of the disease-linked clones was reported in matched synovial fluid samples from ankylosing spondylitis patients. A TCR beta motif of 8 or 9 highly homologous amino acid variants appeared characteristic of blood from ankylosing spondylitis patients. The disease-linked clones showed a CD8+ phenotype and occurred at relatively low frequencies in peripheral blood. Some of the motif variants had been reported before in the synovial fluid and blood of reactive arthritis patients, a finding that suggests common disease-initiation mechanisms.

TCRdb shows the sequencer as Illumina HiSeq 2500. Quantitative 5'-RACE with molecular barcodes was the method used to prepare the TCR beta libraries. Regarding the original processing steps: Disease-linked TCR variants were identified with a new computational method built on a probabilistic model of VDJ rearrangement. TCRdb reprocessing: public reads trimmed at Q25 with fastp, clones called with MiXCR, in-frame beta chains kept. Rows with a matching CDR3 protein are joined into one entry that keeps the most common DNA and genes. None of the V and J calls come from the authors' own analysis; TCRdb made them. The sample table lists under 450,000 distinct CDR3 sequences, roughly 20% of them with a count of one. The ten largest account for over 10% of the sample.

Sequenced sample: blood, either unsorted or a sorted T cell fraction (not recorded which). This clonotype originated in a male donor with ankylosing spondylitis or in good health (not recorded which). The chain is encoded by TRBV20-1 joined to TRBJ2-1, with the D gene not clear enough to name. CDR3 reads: CSARAANSYNEQFF. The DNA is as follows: TGCAGTGCTAGGGCGGCTAACTCCTACAATGAGCAGTTCTTC.